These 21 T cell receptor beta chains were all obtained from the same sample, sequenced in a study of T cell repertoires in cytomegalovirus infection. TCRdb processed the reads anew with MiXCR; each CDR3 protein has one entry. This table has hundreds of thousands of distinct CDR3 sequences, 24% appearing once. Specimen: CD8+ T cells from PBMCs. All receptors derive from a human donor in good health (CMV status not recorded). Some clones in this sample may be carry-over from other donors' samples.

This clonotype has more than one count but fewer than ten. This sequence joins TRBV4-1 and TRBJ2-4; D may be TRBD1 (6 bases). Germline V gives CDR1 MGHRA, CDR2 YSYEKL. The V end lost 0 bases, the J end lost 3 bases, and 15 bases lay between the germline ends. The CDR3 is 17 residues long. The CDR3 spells CASSQDDWDNLKNIQYF. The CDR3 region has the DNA TGCGCCAGCAGCCAAGATGATTGGGACAACCTCAAAAACATTCAGTACTTC.

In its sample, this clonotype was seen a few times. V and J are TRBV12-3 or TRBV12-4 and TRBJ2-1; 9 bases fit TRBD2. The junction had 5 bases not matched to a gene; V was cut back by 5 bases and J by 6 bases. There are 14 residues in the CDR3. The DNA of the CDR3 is TGTGCCAGCAGTCCGGGGACTAGCCTCAATGAGCAGTTCTTC. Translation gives CASSPGTSLNEQFF.

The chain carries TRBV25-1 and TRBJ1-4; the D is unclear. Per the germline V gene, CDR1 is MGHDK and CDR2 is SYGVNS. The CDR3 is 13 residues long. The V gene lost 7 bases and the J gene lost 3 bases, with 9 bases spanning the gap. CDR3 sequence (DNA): TGTGCCAGCACCGAAGGGCCTAATGAAAAACTGTTTTTT. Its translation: CASTEGPNEKLFF.

The CDR3 loop is CASSLEYGYTQETQYF. The CDR3 bases are TGTGCCAGCAGCTTGGAGTACGGATACACCCAAGAGACCCAGTACTTC. The chain is built from TRBV5-6 and TRBJ2-5; D gene unclear. The V and J ends lost 0 bases and 1 base respectively, with 13 bases between them. CDR3 length equals 16 residues. CDR1 SGHDT and CDR2 YYEEEE come from the germline V gene.

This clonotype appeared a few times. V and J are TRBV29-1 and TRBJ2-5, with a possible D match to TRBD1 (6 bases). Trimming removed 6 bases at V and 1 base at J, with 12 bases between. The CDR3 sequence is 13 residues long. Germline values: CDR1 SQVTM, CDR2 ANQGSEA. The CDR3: CSVDWTAQETQYF. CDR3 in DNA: TGCAGCGTGGACTGGACAGCCCAAGAGACCCAGTACTTC.

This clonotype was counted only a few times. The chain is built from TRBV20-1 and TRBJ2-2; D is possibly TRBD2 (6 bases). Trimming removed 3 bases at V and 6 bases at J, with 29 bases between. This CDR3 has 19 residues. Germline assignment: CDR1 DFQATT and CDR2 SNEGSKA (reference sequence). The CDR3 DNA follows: TGCAGTGCTAGGGGACTGACAAGAACTCGCCCGAAGGGAGCCGGGGAGCTGTTTTTT. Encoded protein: CSARGLTRTRPKGAGELFF.

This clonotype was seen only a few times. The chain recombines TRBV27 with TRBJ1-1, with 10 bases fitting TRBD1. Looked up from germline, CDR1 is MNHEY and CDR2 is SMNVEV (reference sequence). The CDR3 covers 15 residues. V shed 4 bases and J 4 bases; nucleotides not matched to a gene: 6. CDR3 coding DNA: TGTGCCAGCAGTTCGACAGGGGGCGGTGGCACTGAAGCTTTCTTT. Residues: CASSSTGGGGTEAFF.

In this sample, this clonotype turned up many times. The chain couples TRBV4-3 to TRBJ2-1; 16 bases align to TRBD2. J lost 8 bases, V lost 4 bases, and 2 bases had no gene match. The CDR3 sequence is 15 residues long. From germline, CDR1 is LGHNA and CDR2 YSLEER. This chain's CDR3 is CASSPGTSGGDEQFF. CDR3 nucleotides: TGCGCCAGCAGCCCTGGGACTAGCGGGGGGGATGAGCAGTTCTTC.

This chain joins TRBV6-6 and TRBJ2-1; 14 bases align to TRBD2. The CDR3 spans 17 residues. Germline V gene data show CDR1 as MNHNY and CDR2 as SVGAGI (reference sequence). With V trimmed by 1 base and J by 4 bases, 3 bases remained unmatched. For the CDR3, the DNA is TGTGCCAGCAGTTACTTGACTAGCGGGGGGGCTTACAATGAGCAGTTCTTC. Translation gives CASSYLTSGGAYNEQFF.

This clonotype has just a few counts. CDR3 amino acids: CASTLEATNEKLFF. The CDR3 nucleotides read TGTGCCAGCACCCTGGAGGCAACTAATGAAAAACTGTTTTTT. The chain is built from TRBV7-6 and TRBJ1-4; D gene uncertain. CDR1 is SGHVS, CDR2 FNYEAQ, per germline. The ends were cut back, 7 bases at V and 0 bases at J, with 9 bases in the middle. The CDR3 runs 14 residues.

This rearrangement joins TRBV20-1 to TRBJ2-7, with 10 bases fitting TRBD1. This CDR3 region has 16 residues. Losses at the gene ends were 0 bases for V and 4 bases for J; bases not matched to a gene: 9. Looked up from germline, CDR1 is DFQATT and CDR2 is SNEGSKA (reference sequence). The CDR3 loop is CSARDRDRGRFYEQYF. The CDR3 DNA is TGCAGTGCTAGAGATCGGGACAGGGGAAGGTTTTACGAGCAGTACTTC.

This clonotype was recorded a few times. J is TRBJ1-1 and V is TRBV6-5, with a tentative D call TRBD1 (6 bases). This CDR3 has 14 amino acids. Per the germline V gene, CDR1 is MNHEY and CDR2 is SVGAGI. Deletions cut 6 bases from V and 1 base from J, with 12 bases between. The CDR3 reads CASREGGKNTEAFF. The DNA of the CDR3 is TGTGCCAGCAGAGAGGGGGGTAAGAACACTGAAGCTTTCTTT.

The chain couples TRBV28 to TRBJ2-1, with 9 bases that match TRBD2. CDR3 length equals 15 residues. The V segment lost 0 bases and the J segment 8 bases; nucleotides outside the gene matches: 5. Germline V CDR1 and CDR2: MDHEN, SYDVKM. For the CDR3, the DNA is TGTGCCAGCAGTTTATGGGGCGGGGGGGCCTATGAGCAGTTCTTC. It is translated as CASSLWGGGAYEQFF.

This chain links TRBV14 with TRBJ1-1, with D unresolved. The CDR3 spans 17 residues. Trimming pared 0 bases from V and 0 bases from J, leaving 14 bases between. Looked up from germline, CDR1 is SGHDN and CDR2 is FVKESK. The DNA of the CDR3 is TGTGCCAGCAGCCAAGACTACAGCGTGGTTTTGAACACTGAAGCTTTCTTT. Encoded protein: CASSQDYSVVLNTEAFF.

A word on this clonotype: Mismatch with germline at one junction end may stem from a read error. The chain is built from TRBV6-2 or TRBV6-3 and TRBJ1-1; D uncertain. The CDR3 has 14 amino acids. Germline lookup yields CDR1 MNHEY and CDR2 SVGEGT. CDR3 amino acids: CANSSAAMNTEAFF. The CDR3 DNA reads TGTGCCAACAGTTCGGCAGCCATGAACACTGAAGCTTTCTTT.

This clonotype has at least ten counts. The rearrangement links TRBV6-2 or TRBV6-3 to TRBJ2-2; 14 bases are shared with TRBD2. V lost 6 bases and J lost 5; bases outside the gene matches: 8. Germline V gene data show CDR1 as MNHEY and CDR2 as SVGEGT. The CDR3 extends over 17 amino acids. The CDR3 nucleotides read TGTGCCAGCAGAAGGACTAGCGGGGGGCCGAGGACCGGGGAGCTGTTTTTT. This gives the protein CASRRTSGGPRTGELFF.

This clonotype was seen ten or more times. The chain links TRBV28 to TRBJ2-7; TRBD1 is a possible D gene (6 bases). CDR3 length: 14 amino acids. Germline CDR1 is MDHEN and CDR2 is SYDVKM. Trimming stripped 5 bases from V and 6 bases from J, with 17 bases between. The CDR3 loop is CASSPDRSGSEQYF. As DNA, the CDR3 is TGTGCCAGCAGTCCTGACAGGTCAGGGAGCGAGCAGTACTTC. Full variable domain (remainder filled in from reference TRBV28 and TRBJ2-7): DVKVTQSSRYLVKRTGEKVFLECVQDMDHENMFWYRQDPGLGLRLIYFSYDVKMKEKGDIPEGYSVSREKKERFSLILESASTNQTSMYLCASSPDRSGSEQYFGPGTRLTVT.

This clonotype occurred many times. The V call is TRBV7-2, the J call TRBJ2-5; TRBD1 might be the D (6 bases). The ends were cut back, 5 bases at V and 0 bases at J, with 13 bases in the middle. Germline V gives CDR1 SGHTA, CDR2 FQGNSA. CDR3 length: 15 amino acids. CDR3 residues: CASSGGQMYQETQYF. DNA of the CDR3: TGTGCCAGCAGCGGCGGACAGATGTACCAAGAGACCCAGTACTTC.

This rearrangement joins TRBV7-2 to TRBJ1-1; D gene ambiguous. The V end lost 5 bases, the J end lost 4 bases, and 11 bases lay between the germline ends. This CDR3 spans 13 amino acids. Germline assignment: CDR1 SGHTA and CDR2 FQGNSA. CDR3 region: CASSPFRGTEAFF. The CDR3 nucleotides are TGTGCCAGCAGCCCTTTTCGGGGCACTGAAGCTTTCTTT.

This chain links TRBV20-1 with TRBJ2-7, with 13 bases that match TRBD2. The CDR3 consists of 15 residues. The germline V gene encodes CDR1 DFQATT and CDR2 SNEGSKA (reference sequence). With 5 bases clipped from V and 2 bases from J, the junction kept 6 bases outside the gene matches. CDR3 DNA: TGCAGTGCTTGGACTAGCGGGGGCCTGGCCTACGAGCAGTACTTC. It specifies CSAWTSGGLAYEQYF.

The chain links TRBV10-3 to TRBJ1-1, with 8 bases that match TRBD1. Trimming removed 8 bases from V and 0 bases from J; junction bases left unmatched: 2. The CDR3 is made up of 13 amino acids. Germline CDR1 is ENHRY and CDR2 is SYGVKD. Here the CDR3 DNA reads TGTGCCATCGCGACAGGGGTGAACACTGAAGCTTTCTTT. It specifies CAIATGVNTEAFF.